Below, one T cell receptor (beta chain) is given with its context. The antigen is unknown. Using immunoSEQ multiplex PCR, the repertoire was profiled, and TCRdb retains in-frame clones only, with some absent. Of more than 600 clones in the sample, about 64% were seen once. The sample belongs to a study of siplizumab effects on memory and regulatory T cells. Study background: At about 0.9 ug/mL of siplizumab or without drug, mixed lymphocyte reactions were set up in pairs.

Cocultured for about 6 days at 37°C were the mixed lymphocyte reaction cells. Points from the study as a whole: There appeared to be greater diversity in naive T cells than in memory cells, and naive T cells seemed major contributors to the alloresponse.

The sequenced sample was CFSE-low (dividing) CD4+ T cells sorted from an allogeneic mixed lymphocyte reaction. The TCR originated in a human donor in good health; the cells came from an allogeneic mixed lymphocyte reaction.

CDR3 protein: CASSPRSTGELFF. As DNA, the CDR3 is TGTGCCAGCTCACCAAGGAGCACCGGGGAGCTGTTTTTT. This chain uses TRBV18 with TRBJ2-2; no definite D call. V shed 2 bases and J shed 4 bases, with 5 bases lying between them. There are 13 residues in the CDR3. Germline CDR1 reads KGHSH; CDR2 reads LQKENI.